A single sample is the source of the 13 T cell receptor beta chains below, sequenced in a study of response to subunit inactivated influenza vaccine. In TCRdb, the RT-PCR reads were re-called with MiXCR into one record per CDR3 protein. Of 500,000 to 600,000 distinct CDR3 sequences in the sample, under 9% were seen once. This sample comprised PBMCs from blood, obtained 23 months after vaccination. Source of these receptors: a man in his fifties or sixties who received an inactivated influenza vaccine.

The J gene is TRBJ1-1, the V gene TRBV20-1; TRBD1 aligns across 8 bases. The V and J ends lost 1 base and 10 bases, in that order; junction bases with no gene match: 8. Germline V gene lookup returns CDR1 DFQATT and CDR2 SNEGSKA (reference sequence). CDR3 size: 13 residues. CDR3 DNA: TGCAGTGCTAGAGGAGGACAGGGTGGAATAGCTTTCTTT. This sequence encodes CSARGGQGGIAFF.

The chain has TRBV6-6 and TRBJ2-7, with D uncertain. The length of the CDR3 is 13 residues. With 7 bases removed from V and 3 bases from J, the gap between germline ends came to 13 bases. Per the germline V gene, CDR1 is MNHNY and CDR2 is SVGAGI (reference sequence). The CDR3 region is CASNSEARYEQYF. The DNA of the CDR3 is TGTGCCAGCAACAGCGAGGCTCGCTACGAGCAGTACTTC.

V is TRBV7-2 and J is TRBJ2-1; D gene ambiguous. The V and J ends lost 1 base and 2 bases respectively, with 6 bases between them. CDR1 and CDR2 from the germline V gene are SGHTA and FQGNSA. The CDR3 runs 14 residues. CDR3 DNA sequence: TGTGCCAGCAGCTTAGATAGTGCCTACAATGAGCAGTTCTTC. As protein: CASSLDSAYNEQFF.

The chain has TRBV5-5 and TRBJ2-7, with 7 bases aligning to TRBD1. CDR3 size: 12 residues. V lost 4 bases and J lost 9; bases outside the gene matches: 7. Germline V lookup: CDR1 SGHKS, CDR2 YYEKEE (reference sequence). As DNA, the CDR3 is TGTGCCAGCAGCGCCCGGGACAGCAGGCAGTACTTC. Protein product: CASSARDSRQYF.

This clonotype was picked up many times. The chain carries TRBV27 and TRBJ2-7, with 9 bases matching TRBD1. With V trimmed by 3 bases and J by 6 bases, 3 bases remained unmatched. CDR1 is MNHEY and CDR2 is SMNVEV in the germline V gene (reference sequence). The CDR3 is made up of 13 amino acids. The DNA for the CDR3 is TGTGCCAGCAGTTTGACAGGGGGTTTCGAGCAGTACTTC. Amino acids: CASSLTGGFEQYF.

There are a few counts of this clonotype. The rearrangement joins TRBV7-9 to TRBJ1-5; D unclear. This CDR3 contains 16 residues. V was pared by 3 bases and J by 0 bases, with 12 bases between. The germline CDR1 and CDR2 sequences are SEHNR and FQNEAQ (reference sequence). The chain's CDR3 is CASSLGYSNSNQPQHF. DNA of the CDR3: TGTGCCAGCAGCTTGGGGTATTCAAATAGCAATCAGCCCCAGCATTTT.

V and J are TRBV5-3 and TRBJ1-3; D might be TRBD1 (6 bases). TRBV5-3 is an ORF for which the function is uncertain. V lost 8 bases and J 2 bases, leaving 20 bases between the germline ends. The CDR3 spans 16 residues. In DNA form, the CDR3 reads TGTGCCAGCAGCCTGGGGCTCGGGGGGCCTGGAAACACCATATATTTT. It specifies CASSLGLGGPGNTIYF.

This clonotype has more than one count but fewer than ten. J is TRBJ1-5 and V is TRBV12-3 or TRBV12-4; D uncertain. The CDR3 has 14 amino acids. With 6 bases removed from V and 5 bases from J, the gap between germline ends came to 14 bases. The CDR3 nucleotides read TGTGCCAGCAGCCCCGACGGAACCTATCAGCCCCAGCATTTT. Translation gives CASSPDGTYQPQHF.

In its sample, this clonotype was seen a few times. V gene TRBV7-9 combines with J gene TRBJ2-7; 7 bases match TRBD2. The CDR3 has 16 residues. Germline trimming cut 5 bases from V and 1 base from J; bases unmatched to any gene: 11. From germline, CDR1 is SEHNR and CDR2 FQNEAQ (reference sequence). CDR3 sequence: CASSPYGGGRSYEQYF. The CDR3 DNA is TGTGCCAGCAGCCCCTATGGGGGAGGGAGGTCCTACGAGCAGTACTTC.

The chain joins TRBV7-2 to TRBJ2-1; D gene uncertain. The CDR3 is 16 amino acids. Per germline, CDR1 SGHTA and CDR2 FQGNSA. Trimming removed 2 bases at V and 6 bases at J, with 17 bases between. The CDR3 region has the DNA TGTGCCAGCAGCTTAAGTCCGGACCACGCAGTCAATGAGCAGTTCTTC. Translated: CASSLSPDHAVNEQFF.

This clonotype turned up a few times. The rearrangement links TRBV4-3 to TRBJ1-1; the D gene is possibly TRBD1 (5 bases). Trimming shortened V by 1 base and J by 6 bases, and 12 bases separated the two germline ends. Germline CDR1 and CDR2: LGHNA and YSLEER. The CDR3 runs to 14 residues. The CDR3 DNA is TGCGCCAGCAGCCAAGGCCGGACGGGGGCTGAAGCTTTCTTT. Its protein product is CASSQGRTGAEAFF.

This clonotype was seen many times. The chain links TRBV14 to TRBJ1-1; D might be TRBD1 (5 bases). CDR3 length: 11 residues. Trimming left V 5 bases short and J 9 bases short, with 10 bases between. Germline CDR1 reads SGHDN; CDR2 reads FVKESK. The CDR3 protein is CASSKGPKAFF. CDR3 nucleotide sequence: TGTGCCAGCAGCAAGGGACCGAAAGCTTTCTTT.

In its sample, this clonotype was seen many times. As DNA, the CDR3 is TGTGCCAGCAGCTTAGGAAGTTATCTGACTAGCGCTTACAATGAGCAGTTCTTC. Translated, it gives CASSLGSYLTSAYNEQFF. The chain joins TRBV11-2 to TRBJ2-1, with TRBD2 matching 8 bases. CDR1 is SGHAT, CDR2 FQNNGV, per germline. With V trimmed by 1 base and J by 4 bases, 12 bases remained unmatched. This CDR3 region has 18 residues.